Below, 17 T cell receptor beta chains from the same sample are listed, as sequenced in a study of T-cell memory formation after mild COVID-19. Using its own MiXCR run on the 5' RACE reads, TCRdb lists one record per CDR3 protein. The sample contains fewer than 400,000 distinct CDR3 sequences, about 15% of which appear only once. Sequenced material: PBMCs or a T cell subset sorted from them (not recorded which). Receptor source: a man aged 18 to 30 who had mild COVID-19 (a few samples of this study predate the infection). Cell type and time point are not known.

Details on this clonotype: A read error is possible here, since a much larger clone lies one base away. The CDR3 reads CASIRSGAEDQFF. In DNA, the CDR3 is TGTGCCAGCATCCGCAGCGGGGCTGAGGATCAGTTCTTC. This chain uses TRBV7-9 with TRBJ2-1, with TRBD2 matching over 7 bases. CDR1 is SEHNR, CDR2 FQNEAQ, per germline (reference sequence). With V trimmed by 7 bases and J by 13 bases, 13 bases remained unmatched. This CDR3 region has 13 residues.

This clonotype was seen more than once but under ten times. This chain joins TRBV4-2 and TRBJ2-3; 8 bases agree with TRBD2. The V gene's germline CDR1 is LGHNA and CDR2 YNFKEQ. V was pared by 0 bases and J by 5 bases, with 7 bases of the junction left unmatched. The CDR3 contains 16 residues. The CDR3 loop reads CASSQEGRGGLDTQYF. The CDR3 bases are TGTGCCAGCAGCCAAGAGGGACGGGGGGGCCTAGATACGCAGTATTTT.

This clonotype was observed a handful of times. The V call is TRBV19, the J call TRBJ2-5, with TRBD2 matching over 13 bases. Losses at the gene ends were 8 bases for V and 0 bases for J; bases not matched to a gene: 3. Per the germline V gene, CDR1 is LNHDA and CDR2 is SQIVND (reference sequence). The CDR3 has 15 amino acids. The CDR3 DNA follows: TGTGCCAGTGGGACTAGCGGGGCGAACCAAGAGACCCAGTACTTC. It encodes CASGTSGANQETQYF.

This chain joins TRBV9 and TRBJ2-7; D unresolved. V shed 3 bases and J shed 3 bases, with 10 bases lying between them. This CDR3 is built from 13 residues. From germline, CDR1 is SGDLS and CDR2 YYNGEE. DNA of the CDR3: TGTGCCAGCAGCGAGACGGGCCACTACGAGCAGTACTTC. Its translation: CASSETGHYEQYF. The entire variable domain, with the rest obtained from reference TRBV9 and TRBJ2-7, is as follows: DSGVTQTPKHLITATGQRVTLRCSPRSGDLSVYWYQQSLDQGLQFLIQYYNGEERAKGNILERFSAQQFPDLHSELNLSSLELGDSALYFCASSETGHYEQYFGPGTRLTVT.

This clonotype was observed a handful of times. CDR3 DNA: TGCAGTGCTCGACTAGCGGGGGGGCTCGTCGGGGAGCTGTTTTTT. Residues: CSARLAGGLVGELFF. V gene TRBV20-1 combines with J gene TRBJ2-2; 14 nucleotides line up with TRBD2. Germline lookup yields CDR1 DFQATT and CDR2 SNEGSKA (reference sequence). The trim removed 5 bases at V and 7 bases at J, leaving 6 bases unmatched. The CDR3 is 15 amino acids.

This rearrangement joins TRBV4-1 to TRBJ2-2; 7 bases line up with TRBD1. The CDR3 length is 14 residues. The germline V gene has CDR1 MGHRA and CDR2 YSYEKL. V trimming: 5 bases; J trimming: 4 bases; junction bases outside the gene matches: 4. The CDR3 sequence is CASSMGQTTGELFF. The CDR3 DNA reads TGCGCCAGCAGCATGGGACAGACCACCGGGGAGCTGTTTTTT.

This clonotype was counted between two and nine times. The chain carries TRBV5-1 and TRBJ2-1; D perhaps matches TRBD1 (6 bases). Between the trimmed V and J ends, which lost 7 bases and 10 bases, there was a span of 18 bases. The CDR3 is 13 amino acids. CDR1 SGHRS and CDR2 YFSETQ come from the germline V gene. The CDR3, as DNA: TGCGCCAGCCGCCCAGACAGGCCGAGAGAGCAGTTCTTC. Translated: CASRPDRPREQFF.

The CDR3 reads CASRLGGGSSYNSPLHF. The CDR3 bases are TGTGCCAGCAGACTCGGGGGGGGAAGCTCCTATAATTCACCCCTCCACTTT. This chain links TRBV28 with TRBJ1-6; D possibly corresponds to TRBD1 (5 bases). With 6 bases removed from V and 0 bases from J, the gap between germline ends came to 15 bases. Germline loops: CDR1 MDHEN, CDR2 SYDVKM. The CDR3 sequence is 17 residues long.

The chain couples TRBV7-2 to TRBJ1-4, with D unclear. The CDR3 has 14 residues. The V gene's germline CDR1 is SGHTA and CDR2 FQGNSA. Trimming removed 5 bases from V and 4 bases from J, with 11 bases in between. In nucleotides, the CDR3 is TGTGCCAGCAGCCTCGGGGTATTTAATGAAAAACTGTTTTTT. This sequence encodes CASSLGVFNEKLFF.

The V gene is TRBV20-1, the J gene TRBJ1-2; D may be TRBD1 (6 bases). The CDR3 totals 13 residues. Per germline, CDR1 DFQATT and CDR2 SNEGSKA (reference sequence). V was pared by 1 base and J by 7 bases, with 13 bases between. The CDR3 DNA reads TGCAGTGCTAGAGGGGGGGCGCGGATTGGCTACACCTTC. This sequence encodes CSARGGARIGYTF.

The CDR3 loop is CASSLGGPKTNSPLHF. CDR3 in DNA: TGCGCCAGCAGCCTCGGAGGGCCCAAGACTAATTCACCCCTCCACTTT. The rearrangement links TRBV5-1 to TRBJ1-6, with D unresolved. In germline, CDR1 is SGHRS, CDR2 YFSETQ. Trimming stripped 4 bases from V and 6 bases from J, with 17 bases between. The CDR3 consists of 16 residues.

The chain is built from TRBV14 and TRBJ2-7; TRBD2 matches 11 bases. Per the germline V gene, CDR1 is SGHDN and CDR2 is FVKESK. V lost 0 bases and J lost 5; bases outside the gene matches: 0. CDR3 length: 14 amino acids. CDR3 DNA sequence: TGTGCCAGCAGCCAAGAGGGACTAGCGGACGAGCAGTACGTC. It translates to CASSQEGLADEQYV.

The V gene is TRBV18, the J gene TRBJ2-1; 9 bases are a match to TRBD2. The CDR3 runs 17 residues. V trimming: 3 bases; J trimming: 3 bases; junction bases outside the gene matches: 9. The germline V gene has CDR1 KGHSH and CDR2 LQKENI. DNA of the CDR3: TGTGCCAGCTCACCGGGCCCTATAGCGGGGGTCTACAATGAGCAGTTCTTC. This translates into CASSPGPIAGVYNEQFF.

This clonotype occurred many times. The CDR3 here is CASSQDSPGAYNEQFF. The CDR3, as DNA: TGTGCCAGCAGCCAAGATTCCCCGGGAGCCTACAATGAGCAGTTCTTC. The chain employs TRBV4-2 and TRBJ2-1; D possibly corresponds to TRBD2 (6 bases). This CDR3 contains 16 residues. V shed 0 bases and J shed 2 bases, with 11 bases lying between them. Germline V gene data show CDR1 as LGHNA and CDR2 as YNFKEQ.

DNA for the CDR3: TGTGCCAGCAGCTCCAAACGGGACAGGGCTGGAAACACCATATATTTT. Translation: CASSSKRDRAGNTIYF. The chain links TRBV5-5 to TRBJ1-3, with 9 bases that match TRBD1. The CDR3 loop spans 16 amino acids. With V trimmed by 3 bases and J by 2 bases, 6 bases remained unmatched. CDR1 is SGHKS, CDR2 YYEKEE, per germline (reference sequence).

V is TRBV9 and J is TRBJ2-1; TRBD2 matches at 8 bases. V trimming: 2 bases; J trimming: 7 bases; junction bases outside the gene matches: 17. This CDR3 region has 18 residues. The germline gives CDR1 SGDLS, CDR2 YYNGEE. The CDR3 region has the DNA TGTGCCAGCAGCGTGGCCCCGGGGGGGCAAACGATCGTGAATGAGCAGTTCTTC. The encoded protein is CASSVAPGGQTIVNEQFF.

This clonotype was seen a few times. The genes are TRBV12-3 or TRBV12-4 and TRBJ2-3; D perhaps matches TRBD2 (6 bases). This CDR3 is 16 amino acids long. V lost 0 bases and J 2 bases, leaving 12 bases between the germline ends. The CDR3, as DNA: TGTGCCAGCAGTTTAGCGCTCGGGAGAGACACAGATACGCAGTATTTT. This gives the protein CASSLALGRDTDTQYF.